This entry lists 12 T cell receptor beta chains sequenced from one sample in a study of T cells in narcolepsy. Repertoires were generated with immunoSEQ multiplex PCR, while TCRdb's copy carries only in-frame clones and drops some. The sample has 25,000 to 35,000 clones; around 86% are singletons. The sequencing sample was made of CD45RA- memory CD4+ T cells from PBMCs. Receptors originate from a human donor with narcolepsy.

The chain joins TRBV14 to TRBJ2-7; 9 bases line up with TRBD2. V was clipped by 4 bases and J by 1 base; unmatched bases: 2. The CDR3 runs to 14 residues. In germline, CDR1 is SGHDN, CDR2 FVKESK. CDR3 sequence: CASSRLAGSYEQYF. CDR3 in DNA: TGTGCCAGCAGCCGGCTAGCGGGGTCCTACGAGCAGTACTTC.

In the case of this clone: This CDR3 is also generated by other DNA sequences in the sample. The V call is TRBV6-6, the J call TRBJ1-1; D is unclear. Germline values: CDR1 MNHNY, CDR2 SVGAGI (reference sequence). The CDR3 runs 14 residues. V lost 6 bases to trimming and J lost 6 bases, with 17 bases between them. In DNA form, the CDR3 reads TGTGCCAGCAGATCAGGCCCAGGATTAGCTGAAGCTTTCTTT. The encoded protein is CASRSGPGLAEAFF.

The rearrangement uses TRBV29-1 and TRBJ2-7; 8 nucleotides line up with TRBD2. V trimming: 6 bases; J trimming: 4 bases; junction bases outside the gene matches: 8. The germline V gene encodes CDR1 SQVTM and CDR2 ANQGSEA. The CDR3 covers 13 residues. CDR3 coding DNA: TGCAGCGTGAATCAGAAGCGGGGGTACGAGCAGTACGTC. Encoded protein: CSVNQKRGYEQYV.

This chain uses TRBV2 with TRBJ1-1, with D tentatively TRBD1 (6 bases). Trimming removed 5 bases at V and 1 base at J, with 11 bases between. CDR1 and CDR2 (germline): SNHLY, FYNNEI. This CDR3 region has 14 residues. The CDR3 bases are TGTGCCAGCAGTTTACAGGGAGGGAACACTGAAGCTTTCTTT. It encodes CASSLQGGNTEAFF.

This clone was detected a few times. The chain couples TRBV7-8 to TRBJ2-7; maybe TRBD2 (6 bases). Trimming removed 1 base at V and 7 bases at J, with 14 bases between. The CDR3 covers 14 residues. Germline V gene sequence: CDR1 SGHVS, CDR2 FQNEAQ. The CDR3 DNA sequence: TGTGCCAGCAGCTTAGACGGGACTCCCTGGGAGCAGTACGTC. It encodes CASSLDGTPWEQYV.

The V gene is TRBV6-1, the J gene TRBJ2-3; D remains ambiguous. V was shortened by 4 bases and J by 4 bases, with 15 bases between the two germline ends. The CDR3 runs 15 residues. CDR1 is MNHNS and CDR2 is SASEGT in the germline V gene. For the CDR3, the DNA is TGTGCCAGCAGTGGACCCGAGCCGTGGGCAGATACGCAGTATTTT. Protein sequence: CASSGPEPWADTQYF.

CDR3 loop: CASSGQQGAVSPLHF. The DNA of the CDR3 is TGTGCCAGCAGTGGACAACAGGGGGCGGTTTCACCCCTCCACTTT. The chain employs TRBV6-6 and TRBJ1-6; 9 nucleotides line up with TRBD1. This CDR3 has 15 amino acids. Germline V gene lookup returns CDR1 MNHNY and CDR2 SVGAGI (reference sequence). After removal of 5 bases from V and 9 bases from J, the junction contained 8 bases not matched to a gene.

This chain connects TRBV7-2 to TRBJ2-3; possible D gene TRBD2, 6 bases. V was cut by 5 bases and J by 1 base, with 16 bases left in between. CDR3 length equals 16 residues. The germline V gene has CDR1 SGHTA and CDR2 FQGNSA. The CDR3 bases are TGTGCCAGCAGCCTAGTGGGATCGGGGGGCACAGATACGCAGTATTTT. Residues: CASSLVGSGGTDTQYF.

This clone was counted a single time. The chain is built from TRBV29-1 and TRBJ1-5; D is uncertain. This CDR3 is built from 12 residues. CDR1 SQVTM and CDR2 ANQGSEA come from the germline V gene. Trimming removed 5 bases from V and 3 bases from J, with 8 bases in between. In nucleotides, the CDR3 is TGCAGCGTTCAAGCCACCAATCAGCCCCAGCATTTT. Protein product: CSVQATNQPQHF.

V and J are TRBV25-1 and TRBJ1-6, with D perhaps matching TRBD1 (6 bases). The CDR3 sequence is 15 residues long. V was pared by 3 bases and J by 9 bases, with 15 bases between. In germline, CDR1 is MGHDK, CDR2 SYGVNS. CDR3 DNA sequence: TGTGCCAGCAGTGACGGGGGGCGTTCGGTTTCACCCCTCCACTTT. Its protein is CASSDGGRSVSPLHF.

CDR3 coding DNA: TGTGCCAGCAGGGGTGCAGGGGGAGCGAACACTGAAGCTTTCTTT. The encoded protein is CASRGAGGANTEAFF. V is TRBV6-5 and J is TRBJ1-1; TRBD1 agrees at 7 bases. The CDR3 has 15 amino acids. Germline CDR1 and CDR2: MNHEY and SVGAGI. The junction had 8 bases not matched to a gene; V was cut back by 6 bases and J by 1 base.

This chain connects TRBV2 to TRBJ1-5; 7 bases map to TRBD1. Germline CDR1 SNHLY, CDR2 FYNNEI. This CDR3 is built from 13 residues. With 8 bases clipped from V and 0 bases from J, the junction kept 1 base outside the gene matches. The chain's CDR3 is CASGTDSNQPQHF. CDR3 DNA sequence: TGTGCCAGCGGGACAGATAGCAATCAGCCCCAGCATTTT.